A selection of T cell receptor beta chains follows, all from one sample in a study of CD8 T cells in ankylosing spondylitis. TCRdb itself ran the 5' RACE reads through MiXCR, one entry per CDR3 protein. In the table there are over 130,000 distinct CDR3 sequences, around 42% of which are singletons. The sample was synovial fluid, either unsorted or a sorted T cell fraction (not recorded which). The receptors originated from a male donor with ankylosing spondylitis. Both conserved end residues are part of each CDR3. The D gene is left open where the match is weak. Part of the rows lack a size; the others show once, few, many or a class for expanded clones.

clone_size | j_call | d_call | v_call | cdr3_nt | cdr3_aa
NA | TRBJ2-7 | NA | TRBV9 | TGTGCCAGCAGCTTACGAGGGGGACCTTACTACGAGCAGTACTTC | CASSLRGGPYYEQYF
NA | TRBJ2-5 | NA | TRBV11-2 | TGTGCCAGCAGCTTAGCGGGGACCCAGTACTTC | CASSLAGTQYF
NA | TRBJ1-1 | NA | TRBV12-3/TRBV12-4 | TGTGCCAGCAGCCACTATGACACGACCTACACTGAAGCTTTCTTT | CASSHYDTTYTEAFF
once | TRBJ2-2 | TRBD1 | TRBV12-3/TRBV12-4 | TGTGCCAGCAGTTGTTGGTATTGGGACAGGGTAAATTCGAACACCGGGGAGCTGTTTTTT | CASSCWYWDRVNSNTGELFF
NA | TRBJ2-3 | NA | TRBV5-1 | TGCGCCAGCAGCTTCGCCTGGACAGGTGACAACGGGGGGAACACAGATACGCAGTATTTT | CASSFAWTGDNGGNTDTQYF
NA | TRBJ2-7 | NA | TRBV18 | TGTGCCAGCTCACCACCGGGCAGGGAAAGCTACGAGCAGTACTTC | CASSPPGRESYEQYF
NA | TRBJ1-1 | TRBD1 | TRBV5-1 | TGCGCCAGCAGCTTGGTGGTCAGGGGGGGGACTGAAGCTTTCTTT | CASSLVVRGGTEAFF
NA | TRBJ1-2 | NA | TRBV30 | TGTGCCTGGAGTCCTGGGACATTGGGCTACACCTTC | CAWSPGTLGYTF
many | TRBJ1-1 | NA | TRBV4-1 | TGCGCCAGCAGCCAAATAATGGGCACTGAAGCTTTCTTT | CASSQIMGTEAFF
NA | TRBJ2-1 | NA | TRBV6-1 | TGTGCCAGCAGTGAAGGGGTAGAGTATGAGCAGTTCTTC | CASSEGVEYEQFF
NA | TRBJ2-3 | NA | TRBV7-6 | TGTGCCAGCAGCTCCACCGACGTTTTGCGATACGCAGATACGCAGTATTTT | CASSSTDVLRYADTQYF
NA | TRBJ1-4 | NA | TRBV15 | TGTGCCACCAGCAGTGCACCTCAGAATGAAAAACTGTTTTTT | CATSSAPQNEKLFF
NA | TRBJ1-5 | NA | TRBV6-1 | TGTGCCAGCAAAGCAGACGGGGAAAACAATCAGCCCCAGCATTTT | CASKADGENNQPQHF
few | TRBJ2-1 | TRBD2 | TRBV27 | TGTGCCAGCAGTTTTGGACTAGCGGATAACAATGAGCAGTTCTTC | CASSFGLADNNEQFF
few | TRBJ2-1 | TRBD2 | TRBV4-3 | TGCGCCAGCAGCCAAGAGGGCGGGAGAAATAATGAGCAGTTCTTC | CASSQEGGRNNEQFF
few | TRBJ2-1 | TRBD2 | TRBV5-1 | TGCGCCAGCAGCTTGCGGCTAGCGGGGGTGTACAATGAGCAGTTCTTC | CASSLRLAGVYNEQFF
few | TRBJ2-5 | TRBD1 | TRBV13 | TGTGCCAGCAGCCCCGGACAGGGAGAGGTTATTGAGACCCAGTACTTC | CASSPGQGEVIETQYF
NA | TRBJ2-1 | TRBD1 | TRBV7-9 | TGTGCCAGCAGCTTCAGGGGGTACGACAATGAGCAGTTCTTC | CASSFRGYDNEQFF
NA | TRBJ2-3 | NA | TRBV7-6 | TGTGCCAGCCTAAGCGGGAGCACAGATACGCAGTATTTT | CASLSGSTDTQYF
NA | TRBJ2-1 | TRBD2 | TRBV5-1 | TGCGCCAGCAGCTCCCTACTAGCGGTAGCCTACAATGAGCAGTTCTTC | CASSSLLAVAYNEQFF
NA | TRBJ2-1 | TRBD1 | TRBV7-9 | TGTGCCAGCAGCTTGACAGGGGGACCATACAATGAGCAGTTCTTC | CASSLTGGPYNEQFF
NA | TRBJ2-5 | NA | TRBV7-9 | TGTGCCAGCAGCTCCCCCCGAGGGACCCAAGAGACCCAGTACTTC | CASSSPRGTQETQYF
medium-sized | TRBJ1-2 | TRBD1 | TRBV7-9 | TGTGCCAGCAGCTTAGTAACAGGACAGGGGGTCTATGGCTACACCTTC | CASSLVTGQGVYGYTF
many | TRBJ2-1 | NA | TRBV6-1 | TGTGCCAGCAGGGTACAGGGTGGGTCCTACAATGAGCAGTTCTTC | CASRVQGGSYNEQFF
once | TRBJ2-5 | TRBD1 | TRBV7-9 | TGTGCCAGCAACCCACAGGGGCTCGGTAGAGAGACCCAGTACTTC | CASNPQGLGRETQYF
few | TRBJ2-1 | NA | TRBV5-1 | TGCGCCAGCAGCCGTCCGGTGAGTCCCCTCTACAATGAGCAGTTCTTC | CASSRPVSPLYNEQFF
NA | TRBJ2-5 | TRBD1 | TRBV18 | TGTGCCAGCTCAAATCCTGGTCCGGGGGACAGGGCTGGGAAGACCCAGTACTTC | CASSNPGPGDRAGKTQYF
NA | TRBJ2-1 | NA | TRBV7-8 | TGTGCCAGCAGCTCAGACTACAGGGCTCAGCAGTACAATGAGCAGTTCTTC | CASSSDYRAQQYNEQFF
NA | TRBJ1-6 | NA | TRBV6-1 | TGTGCCAGCACCACCTCCGGGGGCAATTCACCCCTCCACTTT | CASTTSGGNSPLHF
few | TRBJ2-2 | NA | TRBV7-9 | TGTGCCAGCTCGGATGGGGTCATGAGCACCGGGGAGCTGTTTTTT | CASSDGVMSTGELFF
few | TRBJ2-2 | NA | TRBV7-9 | TGTGCCAGCAGCTTTGAAGGACAGTTTTACACCGGGGAGCTGTTTTTT | CASSFEGQFYTGELFF
NA | TRBJ1-2 | NA | TRBV29-1 | TGCAGCGTTGCGGGTAACTATGGCTACACCTTC | CSVAGNYGYTF
NA | TRBJ2-7 | NA | TRBV5-1 | TGCGCCAGCAGCCGAATAAGGGACAACTACGAGCAGTACTTC | CASSRIRDNYEQYF
NA | TRBJ2-3 | NA | TRBV20-1 | TGCAGTGTGCGGACAGGGAGGGAGACAGATACGCAGTATTTT | CSVRTGRETDTQYF
few | TRBJ2-3 | TRBD2 | TRBV25-1 | TGTGCCAGCAGTGAGTCCCGGGAGGGTCCAGATACGCAGTATTTT | CASSESREGPDTQYF
NA | TRBJ1-6 | NA | TRBV28 | TGTGCCAGCAGATACGACATCGCGGGTTCACCCCTCCACTTT | CASRYDIAGSPLHF
NA | TRBJ2-1 | TRBD2 | TRBV20-1 | TGCAGTGCTAGAGATCGGGAGGGTGAGCAGTTCTTC | CSARDREGEQFF